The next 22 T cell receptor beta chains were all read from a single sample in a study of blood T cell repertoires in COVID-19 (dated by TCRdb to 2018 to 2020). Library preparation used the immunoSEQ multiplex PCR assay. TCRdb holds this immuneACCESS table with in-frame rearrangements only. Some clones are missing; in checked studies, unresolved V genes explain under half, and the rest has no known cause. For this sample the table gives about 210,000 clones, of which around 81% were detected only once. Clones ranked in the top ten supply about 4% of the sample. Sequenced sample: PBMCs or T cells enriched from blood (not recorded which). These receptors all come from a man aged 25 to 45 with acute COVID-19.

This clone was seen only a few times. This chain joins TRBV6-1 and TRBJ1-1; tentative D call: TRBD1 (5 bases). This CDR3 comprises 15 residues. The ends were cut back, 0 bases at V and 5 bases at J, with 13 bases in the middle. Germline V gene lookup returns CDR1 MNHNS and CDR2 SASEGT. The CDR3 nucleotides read TGTGCCAGCAGTGAAGCCGACAGTCGATGGACTGAAGCTTTCTTT. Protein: CASSEADSRWTEAFF.

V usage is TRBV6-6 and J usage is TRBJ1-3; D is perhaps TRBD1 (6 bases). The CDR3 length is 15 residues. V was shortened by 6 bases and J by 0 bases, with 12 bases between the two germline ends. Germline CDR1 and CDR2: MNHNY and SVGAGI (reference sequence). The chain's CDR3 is CASRRQGTSGNTIYF. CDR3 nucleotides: TGTGCCAGCAGGAGGCAGGGGACCTCTGGAAACACCATATATTTT.

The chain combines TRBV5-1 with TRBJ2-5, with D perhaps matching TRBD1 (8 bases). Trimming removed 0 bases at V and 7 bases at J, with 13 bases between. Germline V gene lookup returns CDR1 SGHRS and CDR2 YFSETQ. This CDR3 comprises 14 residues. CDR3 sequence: CASSLAGGTGTQYF. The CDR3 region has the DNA TGCGCCAGCAGCTTGGCCGGGGGGACAGGGACCCAGTACTTC.

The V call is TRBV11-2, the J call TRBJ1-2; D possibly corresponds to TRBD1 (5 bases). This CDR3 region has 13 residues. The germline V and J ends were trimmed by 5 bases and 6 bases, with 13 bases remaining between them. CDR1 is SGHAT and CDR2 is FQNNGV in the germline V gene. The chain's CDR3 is CASSRHTGDGYTF. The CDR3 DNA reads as TGTGCCAGCAGCCGACATACGGGGGATGGCTACACCTTC.

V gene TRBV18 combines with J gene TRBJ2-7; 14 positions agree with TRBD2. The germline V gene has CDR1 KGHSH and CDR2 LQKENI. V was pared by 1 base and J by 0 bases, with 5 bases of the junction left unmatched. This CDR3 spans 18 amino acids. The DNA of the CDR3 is TGTGCCAGCTCACCACGAGGACTAGCGGGGGGCTCCTCCTACGAGCAGTACTTC. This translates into CASSPRGLAGGSSYEQYF.

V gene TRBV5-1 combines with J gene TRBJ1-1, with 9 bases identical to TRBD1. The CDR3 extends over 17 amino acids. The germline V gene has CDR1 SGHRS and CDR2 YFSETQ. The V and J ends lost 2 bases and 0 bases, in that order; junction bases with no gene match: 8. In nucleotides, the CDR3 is TGCGCCAGCAGCTTTCGACAGGGGGGCAGTGTGAACACTGAAGCTTTCTTT. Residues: CASSFRQGGSVNTEAFF. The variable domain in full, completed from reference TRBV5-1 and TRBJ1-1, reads KAGVTQTPRYLIKTRGQQVTLSCSPISGHRSVSWYQQTPGQGLQFLFEYFSETQRNKGNFPGRFSGRQFSNSRSEMNVSTLELGDSALYLCASSFRQGGSVNTEAFFGQGTRLTVV.

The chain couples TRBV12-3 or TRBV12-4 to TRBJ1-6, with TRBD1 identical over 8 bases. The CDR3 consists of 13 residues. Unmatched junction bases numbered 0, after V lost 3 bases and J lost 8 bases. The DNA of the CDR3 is TGTGCCAGCAGTTTGACAGGGGATTCACCCCTCCACTTT. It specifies CASSLTGDSPLHF.

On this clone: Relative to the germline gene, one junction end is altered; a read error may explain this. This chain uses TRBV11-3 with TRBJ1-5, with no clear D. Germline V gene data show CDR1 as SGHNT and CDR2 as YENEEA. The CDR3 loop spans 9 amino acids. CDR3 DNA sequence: TGTGCCAGCAGCGCCCGGAGACTTTTT. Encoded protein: CASSARRLF. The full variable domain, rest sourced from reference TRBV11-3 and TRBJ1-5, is EAGVVQSPRYKIIEKKQPVAFWCNPISGHNTLYWYLQNLGQGPELLIRYENEEAVDDSQLPKDRFSAERLKGVDSTLKIQPAELGDSAVYLCASSARRLFGDGTRLSIL.

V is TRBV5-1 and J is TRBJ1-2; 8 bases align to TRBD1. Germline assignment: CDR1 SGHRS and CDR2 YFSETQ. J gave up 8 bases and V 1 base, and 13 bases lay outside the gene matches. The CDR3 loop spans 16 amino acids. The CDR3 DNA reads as TGCGCCAGCAGCTTGTTTTCAGGGGGCGGTGTGAAAGGCTACACCTTC. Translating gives CASSLFSGGGVKGYTF.

The CDR3 DNA reads TGTGCCAGCAGCTCAGCAGGGTATGCAGATACGCAGTATTTT. Translation gives CASSSAGYADTQYF. The chain combines TRBV5-4 with TRBJ2-3; D is perhaps TRBD1 (5 bases). Germline CDR1 reads SGHNT; CDR2 reads YYREEE (reference sequence). V lost 3 bases, J lost 4 bases, and 12 bases lay in between. The CDR3 is 14 residues long.

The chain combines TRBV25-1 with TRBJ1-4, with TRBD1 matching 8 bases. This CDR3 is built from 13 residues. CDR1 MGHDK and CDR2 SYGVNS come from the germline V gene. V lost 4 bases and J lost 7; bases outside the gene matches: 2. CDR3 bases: TGTGCCAGCAGTGGGACAGGGAGTGAAAAACTGTTTTTT. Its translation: CASSGTGSEKLFF.

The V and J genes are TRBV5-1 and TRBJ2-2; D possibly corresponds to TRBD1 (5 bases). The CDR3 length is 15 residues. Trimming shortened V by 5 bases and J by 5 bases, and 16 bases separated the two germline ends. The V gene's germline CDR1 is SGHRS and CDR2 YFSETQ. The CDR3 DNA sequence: TGCGCCAGCAGGCACAGGTTGGAAAGGACCGGGGAGCTGTTTTTT. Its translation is CASRHRLERTGELFF.

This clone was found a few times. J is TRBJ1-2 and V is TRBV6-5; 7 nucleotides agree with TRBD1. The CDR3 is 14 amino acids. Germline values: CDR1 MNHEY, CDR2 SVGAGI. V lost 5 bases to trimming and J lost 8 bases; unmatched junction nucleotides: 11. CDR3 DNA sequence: TGTGCCAGCAGTCTGCCGGGACAGCCAGGCGGCTACACCTTC. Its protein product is CASSLPGQPGGYTF.

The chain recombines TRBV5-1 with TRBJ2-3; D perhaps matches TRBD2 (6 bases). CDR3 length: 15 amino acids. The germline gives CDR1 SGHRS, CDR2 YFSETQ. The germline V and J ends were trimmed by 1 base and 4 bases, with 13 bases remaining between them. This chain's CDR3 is CASSLLEGSADTQYF. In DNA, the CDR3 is TGCGCCAGCAGCTTGTTGGAGGGGAGCGCAGATACGCAGTATTTT.

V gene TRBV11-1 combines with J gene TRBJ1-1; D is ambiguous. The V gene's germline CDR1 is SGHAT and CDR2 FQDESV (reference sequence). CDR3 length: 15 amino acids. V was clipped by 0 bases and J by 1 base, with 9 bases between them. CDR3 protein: CASSLAGGANTEAFF. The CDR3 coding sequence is TGTGCCAGCAGCTTAGCGGGAGGTGCGAACACTGAAGCTTTCTTT. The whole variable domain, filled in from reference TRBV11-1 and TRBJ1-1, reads EAEVAQSPRYKITEKSQAVAFWCDPISGHATLYWYRQILGQGPELLVQFQDESVVDDSQLPKDRFSAERLKGVDSTLKIQPAELGDSAMYLCASSLAGGANTEAFFGQGTRLTVV.

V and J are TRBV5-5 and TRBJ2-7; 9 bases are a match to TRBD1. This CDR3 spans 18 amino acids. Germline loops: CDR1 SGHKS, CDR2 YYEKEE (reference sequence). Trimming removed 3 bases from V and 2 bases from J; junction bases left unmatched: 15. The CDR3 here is CASSYRAPGQGLAYEQYF. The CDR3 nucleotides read TGTGCCAGCAGCTACCGTGCACCGGGACAGGGCCTTGCCTACGAGCAGTACTTC.

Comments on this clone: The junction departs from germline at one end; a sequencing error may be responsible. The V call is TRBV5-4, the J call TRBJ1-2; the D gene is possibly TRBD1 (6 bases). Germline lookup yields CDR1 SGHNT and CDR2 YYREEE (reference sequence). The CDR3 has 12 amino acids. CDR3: CASSIDTGGRAF. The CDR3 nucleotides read TGTGCCAGCAGTATAGACACGGGGGGCCGGGCCTTC.

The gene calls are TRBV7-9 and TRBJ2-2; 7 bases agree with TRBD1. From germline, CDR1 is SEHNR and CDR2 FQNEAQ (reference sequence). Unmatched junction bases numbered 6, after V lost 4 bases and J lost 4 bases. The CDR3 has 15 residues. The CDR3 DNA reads TGTGCCAGCAGCTCAAGGGGGCTGGGCACCGGGGAGCTGTTTTTT. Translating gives CASSSRGLGTGELFF.

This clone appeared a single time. The CDR3 region is CASSGTGNEQYF. The CDR3 nucleotides are TGTGCCAGTAGTGGGACAGGGAACGAGCAGTACTTC. This chain connects TRBV19 to TRBJ2-7; 9 bases are a match to TRBD1. CDR3 length: 12 amino acids. From germline, CDR1 is LNHDA and CDR2 SQIVND (reference sequence). V trimming: 5 bases; J trimming: 5 bases; junction bases outside the gene matches: 1.

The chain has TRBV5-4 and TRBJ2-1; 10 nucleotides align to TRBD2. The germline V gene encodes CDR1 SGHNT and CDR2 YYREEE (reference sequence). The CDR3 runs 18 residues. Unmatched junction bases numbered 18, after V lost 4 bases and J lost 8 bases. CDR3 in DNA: TGTGCCAGCAGCCCCTCGGGGAGCGGGGGGGCCATGTTGTATGAGCAGTTCTTC. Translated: CASSPSGSGGAMLYEQFF.

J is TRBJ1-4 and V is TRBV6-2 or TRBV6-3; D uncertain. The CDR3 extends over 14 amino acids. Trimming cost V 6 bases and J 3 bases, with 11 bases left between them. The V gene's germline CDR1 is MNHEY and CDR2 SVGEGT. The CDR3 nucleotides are TGTGCCAGCAGCGAGGGTACGGCTAATGAAAAACTGTTTTTT. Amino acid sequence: CASSEGTANEKLFF.

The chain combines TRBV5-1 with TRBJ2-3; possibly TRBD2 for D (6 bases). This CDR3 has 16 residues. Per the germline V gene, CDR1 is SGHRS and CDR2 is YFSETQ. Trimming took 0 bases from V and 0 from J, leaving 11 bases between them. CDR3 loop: CASSLGAGSSTDTQYF. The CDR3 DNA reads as TGCGCCAGCAGCTTGGGGGCGGGAAGCAGCACAGATACGCAGTATTTT.